The entry that follows covers one TCR beta chain sequence. Its specificity is not known. This entry belongs to a study of T cells in Graves' hyperthyroidism and ophthalmopathy. Uncontrolled infection, other autoimmune disease, pregnancy or lactation barred patients from enrollment. Diagnostic assessment was based on clinical symptoms, serum thyroxine and TRAb, thyroid ultrasound and orbital computed tomography. The germline CDR1 and CDR2 sequences are DFQATT and SNEGSKA (reference sequence). This CDR3 spans 14 amino acids. V was clipped by 3 bases and J by 4 bases; unmatched bases: 4. Overall study findings and caveats: For ophthalmopathy, model prediction preceded onset by a median 6.5 months. Blood also held most thyroid clonotypes expanded beyond 0.001.

What was amplified from RNA transcripts were TCR beta CDR3 regions. The HTBI primer set was used in a first-round RT-PCR of the TCR CDR3. TCRdb reprocessed the multiplex PCR reads via MiXCR and lists one record per CDR3 protein. Here the sample spans over 650,000 distinct CDR3 sequences, roughly 46% being singletons. V and J are TRBV20-1 and TRBJ2-7, with 12 bases identical to TRBD2. The sample was peripheral blood or thyroid tissue (not recorded which). This TCR was sampled from an adult man with Graves' disease, either hyperthyroidism or ophthalmopathy (not recorded which). For the CDR3, the DNA is TGCAGTGCTAGGTCCGGACTAGCGGGGTACGAGCAGTACTTC. Amino acid sequence: CSARSGLAGYEQYF.